This T cell receptor beta chain was sequenced for a study of CD8 T cells in Susac syndrome. Negative magnetic isolation gave CD8+ and CD4+ cells; FACS enriched CD8+ TEMRA. CDR3 length: 14 residues. Germline trimming cut 6 bases from V and 5 bases from J; bases unmatched to any gene: 5. Germline values: CDR1 LGHDT, CDR2 YNNKEL (reference sequence). cDNA came from approximately 0.5 to 1 ug RNA primed by random hexamers. With immunoSEQ multiplex PCR, TCR beta CDR3 was amplified across 54 Vbeta and 13 Jbeta. TCRdb passed the immunoSEQ multiplex PCR reads through MiXCR, listing each CDR3 protein once. Counted here are about 300,000 distinct CDR3 sequences, 89% occurring once; the ten biggest clones make up approximately 0.2%.

The receptor was derived from a human donor with multiple sclerosis. The chain is built from TRBV3-1 and TRBJ2-4; 9 positions agree with TRBD1. The sequencing input was CD8+ T cells from PBMCs. This CDR3 is CASSPGQGQNIQYF. The CDR3 nucleotides are TGTGCCAGCAGTCCGGGACAGGGTCAAAACATTCAGTACTTC.